The rows below give T cell receptor beta chains drawn from one sample of a study of T cell responses to AZD1222 COVID-19 vaccine. Assay: immunoSEQ multiplex PCR; the TCRdb copy retains only in-frame clones and omits some. The sample shows about 100,000 clones, over 90% of them seen only once. This specimen was peripheral blood, taken on day 0 of AZD1222 vaccination. The receptors were sampled from an adult in good health. Both conserved end residues are part of each CDR3. A D gene is named only where the DNA matches it firmly. Not every row has a clone size; where given, it reads once, few, many or a size class.

clone_size d_call j_call v_call cdr3_nt cdr3_aa
- TRBD1 TRBJ2-2 TRBV11-2 TGTGCCAGCAGCCCACTAGGACAGGGTAACACCGGGGAGCTGTTTTTT CASSPLGQGNTGELFF
- - TRBJ2-2 TRBV27 TGTGCCAGCAGTTTTAACTCAGGGGCGGGGGAGCTGTTTTTT CASSFNSGAGELFF
- - TRBJ2-6 TRBV15 TGTGCCACCACGTTACCCCCTACACGGTCCTCTGGGGCCAACGTCCTGACTTTC CATTLPPTRSSGANVLTF
- TRBD2 TRBJ2-1 TRBV11-2 TGTGCCAGCAGCCATAGCGGGAGCTCCTACAATGAGCAGTTCTTC CASSHSGSSYNEQFF
- - TRBJ2-5 TRBV29-1 TGCAGCGGCCGACAGGCCAAAGAGACCCAGTACTTC CSGRQAKETQYF
- - TRBJ2-3 TRBV9 TGTGCCAGCAGCGTAGACGGGACCGGTCTCAATACGCAGTATTTT CASSVDGTGLNTQYF
- TRBD2 TRBJ2-3 TRBV6-5 TGTGCCAGCAGGGGGGAGGGGACAGATACGCAGTATTTT CASRGEGTDTQYF
- TRBD1 TRBJ1-5 TRBV18 TGTGCCAGCTCACCCACAGGGGACCGGGATCAGCCCCAGCATTTT CASSPTGDRDQPQHF
- - TRBJ1-6 TRBV28 TGTGCCAGCACCGAACAGAGGGATTCACCCCTCCACTTT CASTEQRDSPLHF
- TRBD2 TRBJ2-7 TRBV5-6 TGTGCCAGCAGCTTCGGTGGGGGTACGCTAGCGGGAGTGTCCTACGAGCAGTACTTC CASSFGGGTLAGVSYEQYF
- - TRBJ2-5 TRBV2 TGTGCCAGCGGAGGGGGGCACCCCCTGCAAGAGACCCAGTACTTC CASGGGHPLQETQYF
few - TRBJ2-2 TRBV6-4 TGTGCCAGCAGTGACTCCTACACCGGGGAGCTGTTTTTT CASSDSYTGELFF
- - TRBJ1-5 TRBV28 TGTGCCAGCAGCGCCTGGGGGCCTCTCAATCAGCCCCAGCATTTT CASSAWGPLNQPQHF
- - TRBJ2-3 TRBV24-1 TGTGCCACCGAGACAGGTTTAACAGGGGATACGCAGTATTTT CATETGLTGDTQYF
once - TRBJ2-7 TRBV6-5 TGTGCCAGCAGTTACTCGGGCACGCCGGCCGAGCAGTACTTC CASSYSGTPAEQYF
- - TRBJ1-1 TRBV23-1 TGCGCCAGCGGATACCGGGGGGGAGGGACTGAAGCTTTCTTT CASGYRGGGTEAFF
- - TRBJ1-5 TRBV3-1/TRBV3-2 TGTGCCAGCAGCCTAGAAGGGGGATTTAGCAATCAGCCCCAGCATTTT CASSLEGGFSNQPQHF
- - TRBJ2-5 TRBV24-1 TGTGCCACCAGAGTGTGGACCCAGTACTTC CATRVWTQYF
- - TRBJ1-5 TRBV19 TGTGCCAGTAGTACCTCCGTTAATAGCAATCAGCCCCAGCATTTT CASSTSVNSNQPQHF
- - TRBJ1-1 TRBV12-3/TRBV12-4 TGTGCCAGCAGTGTGATTGAGAACACTGAAGCTTTCTTT CASSVIENTEAFF
- TRBD2 TRBJ2-1 TRBV28 TGTGCCAGTTCCCTAGCGGGAGGGCCCTCCTACAATGAGCAGTTCTTC CASSLAGGPSYNEQFF
- - TRBJ1-6 TRBV28 TGTGCCAGCACGGGGACCTATAATTCACCCCTCCACTTT CASTGTYNSPLHF
- - TRBJ1-5 TRBV5-4 TGTGCCAGCAGCTTGGGACAGAGCAATCAGCCCCAGCATTTT CASSLGQSNQPQHF
once TRBD1 TRBJ2-3 TRBV5-1 TGCGCCAGCAGCCCTGGACAGGGGGCAATGTCAGATACGCAGTATTTT CASSPGQGAMSDTQYF
- - TRBJ2-1 TRBV28 TGTGCCAGCAGTTTACTGCCCGGGGACAATGAGCAGTTCTTC CASSLLPGDNEQFF
- - TRBJ2-7 TRBV7-9 TGTGCCAGCAGCTTAGCTTCGGGTAGGGGCTACGAGCAGTACTTC CASSLASGRGYEQYF
few - TRBJ1-2 TRBV30 TGTGCCTGGAATTTGAACTATGGCTACACCTTC CAWNLNYGYTF
- - TRBJ1-1 TRBV6-6 TGTGCCAGCAGTGACCAGGGGAACACTGAAGCTTTCTTT CASSDQGNTEAFF
- TRBD1 TRBJ1-4 TRBV11-2 TGTGCCAGCAGCACGGGACAGGGGAATGAAAAACTGTTTTTT CASSTGQGNEKLFF
- - TRBJ1-2 TRBV5-1 TGCGCCAGCAGCTTGGGCCAAGTCAAGGATGGCTACACCTTC CASSLGQVKDGYTF